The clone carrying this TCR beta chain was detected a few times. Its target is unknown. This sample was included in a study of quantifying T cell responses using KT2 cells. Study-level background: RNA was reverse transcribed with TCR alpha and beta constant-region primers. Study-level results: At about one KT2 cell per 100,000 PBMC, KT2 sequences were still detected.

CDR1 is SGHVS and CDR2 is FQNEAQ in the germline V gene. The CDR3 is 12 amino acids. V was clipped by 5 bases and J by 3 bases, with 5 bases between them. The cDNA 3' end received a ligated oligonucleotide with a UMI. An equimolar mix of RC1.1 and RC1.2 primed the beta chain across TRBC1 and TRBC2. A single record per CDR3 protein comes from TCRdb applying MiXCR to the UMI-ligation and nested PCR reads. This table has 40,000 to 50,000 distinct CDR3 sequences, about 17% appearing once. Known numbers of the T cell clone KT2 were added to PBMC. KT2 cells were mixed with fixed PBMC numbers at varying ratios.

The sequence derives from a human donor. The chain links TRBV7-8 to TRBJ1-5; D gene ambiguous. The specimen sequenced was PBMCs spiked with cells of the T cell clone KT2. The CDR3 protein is CASSLINQPQHF. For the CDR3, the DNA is TGTGCCAGCAGCCTGATCAATCAGCCCCAGCATTTT.